This T cell receptor (beta chain) was retrieved from a study of lymphopenia after photon versus proton radiotherapy. Findings and limits, study-wide: Under photons, naive T cells and diversity fell while effector/memory populations rose. Only patients who died were analyzed for survival; proton advantage is unproven. Post-nadir TCR diversity decline inversely tracked overall survival among those who died.

With regard to this clone: Its antigen is undetermined.

With 5 bases clipped from V and 4 bases from J, the junction kept 12 bases outside the gene matches. Germline CDR1 reads SGHRS; CDR2 reads YFSETQ. The CDR3 extends over 16 amino acids. Using immunoSEQ multiplex PCR, the repertoire was profiled, and TCRdb retains in-frame clones only, with some absent. The sample records 50,000 to 75,000 clones, around 86% being singletons. This clonotype was sampled from a man aged 40-50 years with gastric cancer. The sequencing here drew on peripheral blood, taken from a patient treated with photon-based radiotherapy. The rearrangement uses TRBV5-1 and TRBJ2-5; 9 bases align to TRBD2. This chain's CDR3 is CASRGDGGGAGETQYF. CDR3 bases: TGCGCCAGCAGGGGAGATGGCGGGGGGGCAGGAGAGACCCAGTACTTC.